These 3 T cell receptor beta chains originate from one sample sequenced in a study of T cell responses to AZD1222 COVID-19 vaccine. TCRdb's copy holds only in-frame clones and misses some; the assay was immunoSEQ multiplex PCR. The sample records 65,000 to 95,000 clones, around 81% being singletons. The material sequenced was peripheral blood, taken on day 0 of AZD1222 vaccination. The receptors originated from an adult in good health.

The chain has TRBV30 and TRBJ2-3, with a tentative D call TRBD2 (6 bases). The CDR3 loop spans 13 amino acids. CDR1 and CDR2 from the germline V gene are GTSNPN and SVGIG (reference sequence). V dropped 5 bases and J dropped 4 bases, with 13 bases sitting between them. The CDR3 sequence: CAWARSGADTQYF. In nucleotides, the CDR3 is TGTGCCTGGGCCCGATCGGGGGCAGATACGCAGTATTTT.

The chain recombines TRBV5-6 with TRBJ1-1; a weak D match, TRBD1 (6 bases). V shed 0 bases and J shed 1 base, with 13 bases lying between them. This CDR3 has 16 residues. Germline lookup yields CDR1 SGHDT and CDR2 YYEEEE. Here the CDR3 DNA reads TGTGCCAGCAGCTTGGGCTGGTGGGGGGCGAACACTGAAGCTTTCTTT. Translation: CASSLGWWGANTEAFF.

The V and J genes are TRBV5-5 and TRBJ2-3, with a weak D call TRBD1 (6 bases). The germline CDR1 and CDR2 sequences are SGHKS and YYEKEE (reference sequence). V was clipped by 0 bases and J by 4 bases, with 9 bases between them. This CDR3 comprises 14 residues. The CDR3 here is CASSLGQGSDTQYF. As DNA, the CDR3 is TGTGCCAGCAGCTTGGGTCAGGGGTCAGATACGCAGTATTTT.